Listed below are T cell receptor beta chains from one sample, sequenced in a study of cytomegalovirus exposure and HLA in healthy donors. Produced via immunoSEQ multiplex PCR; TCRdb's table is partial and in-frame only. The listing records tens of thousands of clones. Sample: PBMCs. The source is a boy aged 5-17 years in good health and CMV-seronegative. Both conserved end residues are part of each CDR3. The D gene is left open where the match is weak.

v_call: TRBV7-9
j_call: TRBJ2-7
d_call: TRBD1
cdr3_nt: TGTGCCAGCAGCTTTGGGACAGGGACCTACGAGCAGTACTTC
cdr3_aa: CASSFGTGTYEQYF

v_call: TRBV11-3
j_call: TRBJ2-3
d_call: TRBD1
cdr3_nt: TGTGCCAGCAGCTTCGGCAGGGGGCCAGATACGCAGTATTTT
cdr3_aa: CASSFGRGPDTQYF

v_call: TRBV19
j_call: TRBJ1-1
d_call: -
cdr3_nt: TGTGCCAGTAGTATCGACAAGTCTCTCATGAACACTGAAGCTTTCTTT
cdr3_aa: CASSIDKSLMNTEAFF

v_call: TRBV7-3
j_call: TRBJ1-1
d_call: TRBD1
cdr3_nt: TGTGCCAGCAGCAGAACGACAGGGGGGACTGAAGCTTTCTTT
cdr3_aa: CASSRTTGGTEAFF

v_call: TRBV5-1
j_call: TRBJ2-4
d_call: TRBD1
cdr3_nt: TGCGCCAGCAGCTTGAGAGGACAGGGCGAAGCCAAAAACATTCAGTACTTC
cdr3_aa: CASSLRGQGEAKNIQYF

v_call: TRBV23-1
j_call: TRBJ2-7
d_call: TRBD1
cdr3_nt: TGCGCCAGCCATCCAGGGACAGACTCCTACGAGCAGTACTTC
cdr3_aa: CASHPGTDSYEQYF

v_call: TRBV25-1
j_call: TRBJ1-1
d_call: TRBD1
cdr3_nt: TGTGCCAGCAGTGAATGGCGACAGGGGCCCCTCTTGGCTGAAGCTTTCTTT
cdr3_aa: CASSEWRQGPLLAEAFF

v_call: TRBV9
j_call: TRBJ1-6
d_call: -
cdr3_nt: TGTGCCAGCAGCGTAGGAACGGGACAATTGAACAATTCACCCCTCCACTTT
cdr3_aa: CASSVGTGQLNNSPLHF

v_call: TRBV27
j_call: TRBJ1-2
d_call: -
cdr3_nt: TGTGCCAGCCAACAGCTGGGCGGGGGCTATGGCTACACCTTC
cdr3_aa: CASQQLGGGYGYTF

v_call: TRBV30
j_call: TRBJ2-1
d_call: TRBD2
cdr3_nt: TGTGCCTGGACTCCCCTCGGTAATCGACTAGCGGGAGTTCCCTACAATGAGCAGTTCTTC
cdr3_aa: CAWTPLGNRLAGVPYNEQFF

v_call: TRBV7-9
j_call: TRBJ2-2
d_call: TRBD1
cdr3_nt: TGTGCCAGCAGGAATCCGGGACAGGGTCCTTCGAACACCGGGGAGCTGTTTTTT
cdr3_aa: CASRNPGQGPSNTGELFF

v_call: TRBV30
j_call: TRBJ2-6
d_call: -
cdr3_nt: TGTGCCTGGAGTGTAGTGACAGGTAGCTCTGGGGCCAACGTCCTGACTTTC
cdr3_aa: CAWSVVTGSSGANVLTF

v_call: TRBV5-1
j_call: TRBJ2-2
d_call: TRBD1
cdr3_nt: TGCGCCAGCAGCTCCACCGGGACAGGGAACACCGGGGAGCTGTTTTTT
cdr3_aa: CASSSTGTGNTGELFF

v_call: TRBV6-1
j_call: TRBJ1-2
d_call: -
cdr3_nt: TGTGCCAGCAGTGAAAACATATTCTATGGCTACACCTTC
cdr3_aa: CASSENIFYGYTF

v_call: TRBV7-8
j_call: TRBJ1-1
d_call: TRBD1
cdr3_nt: TGTGCCAGCATCCCAATCAGGGGGCCTCAGAACACTGAAGCTTTCTTT
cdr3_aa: CASIPIRGPQNTEAFF

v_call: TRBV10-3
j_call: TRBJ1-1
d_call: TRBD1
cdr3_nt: TGTGCCATCCAGGGACAGCAGAACACTGAAGCTTTCTTT
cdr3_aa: CAIQGQQNTEAFF

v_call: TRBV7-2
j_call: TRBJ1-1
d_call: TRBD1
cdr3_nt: TGTGCCAGCAAATACAGGGGGCAAACTGAAGCTTTCTTT
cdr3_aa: CASKYRGQTEAFF

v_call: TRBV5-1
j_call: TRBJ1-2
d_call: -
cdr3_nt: TGCGCCAGCAGGCTTGCGGGGGATTATGGCTACACCTTC
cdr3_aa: CASRLAGDYGYTF

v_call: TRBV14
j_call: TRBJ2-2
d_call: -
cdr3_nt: TGTGCCAGCAGCCAGGTCAGGTCCCTCTACTCTACCGGGGAGCTGTTTTTT
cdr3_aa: CASSQVRSLYSTGELFF

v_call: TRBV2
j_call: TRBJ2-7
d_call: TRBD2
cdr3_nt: TGTGCCAGCAGTGAAGGGCGGCGGGGGTACTCCTACGAGCAGTACTTC
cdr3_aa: CASSEGRRGYSYEQYF

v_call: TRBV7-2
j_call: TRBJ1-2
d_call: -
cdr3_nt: TGTGCCAGCAGCTTAACAGCCTCCTCCTATGGCTACACCTTC
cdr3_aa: CASSLTASSYGYTF

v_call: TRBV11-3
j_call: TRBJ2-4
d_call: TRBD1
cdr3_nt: TGTGCCAGCGACGGGACAGAAAACATTCAGTACTTC
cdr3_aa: CASDGTENIQYF

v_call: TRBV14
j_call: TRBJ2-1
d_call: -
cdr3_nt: TGTGCCAGCAGCCAAGAGACTTCCGGGACTCTCGACAATGAGCAGTTCTTC
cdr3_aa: CASSQETSGTLDNEQFF

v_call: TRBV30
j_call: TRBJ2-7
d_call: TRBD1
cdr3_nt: TGTGCCGTTAGCGGGGACAGGGGGCGCGAGCAGTACTTC
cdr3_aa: CAVSGDRGREQYF

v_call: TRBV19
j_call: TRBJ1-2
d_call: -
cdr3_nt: TGTGCCAGTAGTATTGGGATGACAGGATTTGGCTACACCTTC
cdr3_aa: CASSIGMTGFGYTF

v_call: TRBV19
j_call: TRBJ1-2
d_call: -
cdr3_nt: TGTGCCAGTAGTATCTCATCGACAGGTCCAAGGGGCTACACCTTC
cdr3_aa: CASSISSTGPRGYTF

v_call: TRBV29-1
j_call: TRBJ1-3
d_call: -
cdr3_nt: TGCAGCATACAGGGAACCTCTGGAAACACCATATATTTT
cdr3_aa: CSIQGTSGNTIYF

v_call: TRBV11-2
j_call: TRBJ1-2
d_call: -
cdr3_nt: TGTGCCAGCAGTAACCTTGTAGGGGGTGGTGATGGCTACACCTTC
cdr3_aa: CASSNLVGGGDGYTF

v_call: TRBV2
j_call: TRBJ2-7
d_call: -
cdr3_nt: TGTGCCAGCGCCCGCCCCTCGGCAGGGACCTACGAGCAGTACTTC
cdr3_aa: CASARPSAGTYEQYF

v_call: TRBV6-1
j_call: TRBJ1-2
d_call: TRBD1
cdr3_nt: TGTGCCAGCAGTGGCGGACAGGGGATTTCGCGCTATGGCTACACCTTC
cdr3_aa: CASSGGQGISRYGYTF

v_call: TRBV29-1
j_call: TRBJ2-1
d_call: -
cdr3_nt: TGCAGCGTTGAAGACAGGGCGTCCTACAATGAGCAGTTCTTC
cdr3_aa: CSVEDRASYNEQFF

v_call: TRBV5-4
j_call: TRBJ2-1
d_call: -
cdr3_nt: TGTGCCAGCAGCCAAGGACTGAAGAGTAAGAATGAGCAGTTCTTC
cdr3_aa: CASSQGLKSKNEQFF

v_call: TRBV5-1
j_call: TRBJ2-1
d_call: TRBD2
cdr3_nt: TGCGCCAGCAGCTTGGAGACTAGCGGGAGTAAGCAGTTCTTC
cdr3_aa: CASSLETSGSKQFF

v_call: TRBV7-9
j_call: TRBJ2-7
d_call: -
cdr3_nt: TGTGCCTGCGGCGGGGCTCTCGAGCAGTACTTC
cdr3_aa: CACGGALEQYF

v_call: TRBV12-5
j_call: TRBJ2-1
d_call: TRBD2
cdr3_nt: TGTGCTAGTGGTTTGGGGGGGGGTGAGCAGTTCTTC
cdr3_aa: CASGLGGGEQFF

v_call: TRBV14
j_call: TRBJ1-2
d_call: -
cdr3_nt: TGTGCCAGCAGCCCGGACATGAACTATGGCTACACCTTC
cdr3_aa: CASSPDMNYGYTF

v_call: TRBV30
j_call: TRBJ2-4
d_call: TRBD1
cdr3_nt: TGTGCCTGGATGAAGGACAGGGGAGACTCGGCCAAAAACATTCAGTACTTC
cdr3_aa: CAWMKDRGDSAKNIQYF

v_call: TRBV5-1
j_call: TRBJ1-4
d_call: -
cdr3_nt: TGCGCCAGCAGCGGGGATGTTGGGCCCGGGGATAGTGAAAAACTGTTTTTT
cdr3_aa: CASSGDVGPGDSEKLFF

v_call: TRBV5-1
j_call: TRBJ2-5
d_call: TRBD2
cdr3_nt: TGCGCCAGCAGCCGCGGGGGGGCAGAGACCCAGTACTTC
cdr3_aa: CASSRGGAETQYF

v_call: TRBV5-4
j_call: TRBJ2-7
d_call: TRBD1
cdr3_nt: TGTGCCAGCAGCTTGACGGGACAGGGATCTCAGGAGCAGTACTTC
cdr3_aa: CASSLTGQGSQEQYF

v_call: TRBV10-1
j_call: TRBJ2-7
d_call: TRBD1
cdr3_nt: TGCGCCAGCAGTGGGGTGGACAGGATTTACGAGCAGTACTTC
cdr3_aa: CASSGVDRIYEQYF

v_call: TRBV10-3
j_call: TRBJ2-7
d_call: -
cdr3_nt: TGTGCCATCAGTGAGTCGAAAGGGGCGAAGTCCTACGAGCAGTACTTC
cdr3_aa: CAISESKGAKSYEQYF

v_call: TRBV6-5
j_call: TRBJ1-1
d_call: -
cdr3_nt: TGTGCCAGCAGTTTGGGCAGCTTGGCCGACACTGAAGCTTTCTTT
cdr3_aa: CASSLGSLADTEAFF

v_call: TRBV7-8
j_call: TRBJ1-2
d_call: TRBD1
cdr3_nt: TGTGCCAGCAGCTTCGAGGGGGCCCGGGGGGGCTACACCTTC
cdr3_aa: CASSFEGARGGYTF

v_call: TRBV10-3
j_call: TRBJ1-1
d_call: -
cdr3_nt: TGTGCCATCAGAAAACCGGGACAGAACACTGAAGCTTTCTTT
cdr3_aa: CAIRKPGQNTEAFF

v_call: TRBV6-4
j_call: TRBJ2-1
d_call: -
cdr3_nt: TGTGCCAGCAGTGACTCCCCGCTGGCGCCTAGCTCCTACAATGAGCAGTTCTTC
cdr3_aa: CASSDSPLAPSSYNEQFF

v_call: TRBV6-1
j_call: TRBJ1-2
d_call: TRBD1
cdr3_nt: TGTGCCAGCAGTGCGACAGGGGTTTTGAGCTACACCTTC
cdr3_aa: CASSATGVLSYTF

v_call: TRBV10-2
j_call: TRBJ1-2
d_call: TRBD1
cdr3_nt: TGCGCCAGCAGCGGGACAGGGGGTAACTATGGCTACACCTTC
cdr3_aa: CASSGTGGNYGYTF

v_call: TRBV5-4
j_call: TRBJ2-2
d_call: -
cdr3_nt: TGTGCCAGCAGCTTGGCGGCAGGGGCACGGGAGCTGTTTTTT
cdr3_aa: CASSLAAGARELFF

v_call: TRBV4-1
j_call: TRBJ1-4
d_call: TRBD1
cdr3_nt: TGCGCCAGCAGCCAAGAAGGAACAGGGGGGAGAGAAAAACTGTTTTTT
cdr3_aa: CASSQEGTGGREKLFF

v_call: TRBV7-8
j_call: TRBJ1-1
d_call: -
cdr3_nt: TGTGCCAGCACTCCGGGGGCGGGAGGAAACACTGAAGCTTTCTTT
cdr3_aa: CASTPGAGGNTEAFF

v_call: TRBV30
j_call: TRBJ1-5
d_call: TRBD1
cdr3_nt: TGTGCCTGGGGCCCCGGGACAGGGGGGGGTCAGCCCCAGCATTTT
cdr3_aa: CAWGPGTGGGQPQHF

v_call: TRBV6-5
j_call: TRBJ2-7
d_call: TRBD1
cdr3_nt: TGTGCCAGCAGTAAAGAGACAGGGTTGGCCTACGAGCAGTACTTC
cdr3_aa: CASSKETGLAYEQYF

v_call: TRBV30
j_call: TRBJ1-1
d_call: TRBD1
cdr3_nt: TGTGCCTGGAAGATACCGGGACAGGGAATTGAAGCTTTCTTT
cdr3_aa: CAWKIPGQGIEAFF

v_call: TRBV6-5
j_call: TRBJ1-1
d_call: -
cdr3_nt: TGTGCCAGCAGTTACGTCGCGGGTTCCACTGAAGCTTTCTTT
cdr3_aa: CASSYVAGSTEAFF

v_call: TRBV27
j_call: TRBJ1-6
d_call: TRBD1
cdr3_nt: TGTGCCAGCAGTTTATCCAGGGGGCCTTCACCCCTCCACTTT
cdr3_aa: CASSLSRGPSPLHF

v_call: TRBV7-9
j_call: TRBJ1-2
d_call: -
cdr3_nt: TGTGCCAGCAGCCCTTCCGGGCTCCAACAGGATGGCTACACCTTC
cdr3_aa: CASSPSGLQQDGYTF